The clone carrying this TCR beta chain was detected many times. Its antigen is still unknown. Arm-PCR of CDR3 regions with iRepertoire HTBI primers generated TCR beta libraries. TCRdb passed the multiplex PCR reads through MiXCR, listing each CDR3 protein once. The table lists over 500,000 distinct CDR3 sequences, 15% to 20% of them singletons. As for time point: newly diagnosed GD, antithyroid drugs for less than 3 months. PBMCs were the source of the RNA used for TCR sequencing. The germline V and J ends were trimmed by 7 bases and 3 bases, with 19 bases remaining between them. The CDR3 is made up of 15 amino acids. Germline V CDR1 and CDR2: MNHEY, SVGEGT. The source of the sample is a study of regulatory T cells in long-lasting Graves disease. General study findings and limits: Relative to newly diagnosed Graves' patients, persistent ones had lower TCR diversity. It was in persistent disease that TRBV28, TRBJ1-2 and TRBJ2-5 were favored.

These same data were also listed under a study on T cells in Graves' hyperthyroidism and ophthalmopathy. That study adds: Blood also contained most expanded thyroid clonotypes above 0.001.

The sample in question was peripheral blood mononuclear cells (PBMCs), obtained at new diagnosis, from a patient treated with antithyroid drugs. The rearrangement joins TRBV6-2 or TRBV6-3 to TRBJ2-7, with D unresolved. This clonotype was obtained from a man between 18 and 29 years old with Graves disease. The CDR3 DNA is TGTGCCAGCACCGCGGACGCTATAGAGATCTACGAGCAGTACTTC. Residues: CASTADAIEIYEQYF.